The entry that follows covers one T cell receptor (beta chain) sequence. Healthy HIV-negative adults with no recent acute infections or vaccinations were recruited as donors. The data were taken from a study of shared clonotypes between healthy human individuals. For the study at large: In total, the donors were two women and a few men aged 18 to 49.

Profiled with immunoSEQ multiplex PCR; TCRdb holds only in-frame clones, not every one. The data show about 560,000 clones, around 77% seen once. V was cut by 5 bases and J by 4 bases, with 12 bases left in between. Per the germline V gene, CDR1 is SGHTA and CDR2 is FQGNSA. This CDR3 region has 13 residues. This TCR was sampled from a woman aged 40 to 49 in good health. Some clones in this sample may be carry-over from other donors' samples. The V and J genes are TRBV7-2 and TRBJ2-7; perhaps TRBD1 as D (6 bases). Specimen: PBMCs. For the CDR3, the DNA is TGTGCCAGCAGCAGCCGGACAGTTTACGAGCAGTACTTC. It yields the protein CASSSRTVYEQYF.